This T cell receptor beta chain was captured by sequencing in a study of T cells in Graves' hyperthyroidism and ophthalmopathy (dated by TCRdb to between 2017 and 2020). Regarding the research as a whole: To identify distinguishing TCR V-J signatures, a discovery cohort of roughly 100 patients was used, comprising 40 to 45 with Graves' ophthalmopathy and 57 with stable Graves' hyperthyroidism. Prospective prediction of ophthalmopathy was tested in an independent validation cohort of fewer than 20 hyperthyroidism patients and 15 to 17 patients who later progressed to ophthalmopathy. For training and testing, the 80 to 100 patients in the discovery cohort were randomly divided in a 7:3 ratio. In several Graves' hyperthyroidism patients, the study also compared T-cell repertoires from thyroid tissue with T-cell repertoires from blood. Once sampling was done, hyperthyroidism patients were given methimazole at a starting dose of 30 mg daily, whereas ophthalmopathy patients were given high-dose intravenous methylprednisolone. The paper reports TCR Vbeta CDR3 sequencing of some 140 peripheral blood samples: 40 to 45 ophthalmopathy, about 75 hyperthyroidism and approximately 17 progressor patients.

Graves' hyperthyroidism was defined as stable when no progression to ophthalmopathy occurred over 18 months of follow-up. Hyperthyroidism patients were newly diagnosed, had a disease duration of under 2 months, and were aged 18 to 65 years. Patients with uncontrolled infections, other autoimmune diseases, pregnancy or lactation were excluded. Diagnoses were based on clinical symptoms, serum thyroxine and TRAb, thyroid ultrasound and orbital computed tomography. Total RNA was extracted using Trizol reagent, and RNA quality was assessed on an Agilent 2100 Bioanalyzer. Comment on this clonotype: It lacks a known antigen. Within one base of it there is no much larger clone, and no base qualities were kept.

Amplification of TCR beta CDR3 regions was carried out from RNA transcripts. A first-round RT-PCR of the TCR CDR3 used the HTBI primer set with the Qiagen OneStep RT-PCR kit. Libraries were constructed in a second round of multiplex PCR, after which size selection and purification were performed. Libraries were sequenced paired-end with 100 bp reads on an Illumina HiSeq2000. The source study handled its data this way. SOAPnuke was used to process the raw data, removing reads that contained adapters or uncalled bases, had a mean Phred below 15, or lacked an exact match to the constant primer or identifier. High-quality paired reads were merged with COPE v1.2.5, and unique nucleotide sequences were defined as clonotypes. Clonotypes were aligned to IMGT TRBV, TRBD and TRBJ reference segments using MiTCR v1.1. Analysis was restricted to V-J combinations with a frequency above 0.0001, which covered 99% to 99.2% of repertoires. The TCS score was defined as F50 (clonal expansion) divided by E x V (chaos), with BLOSUM62-based TCRdist calculated between CDR3 peptides within each V-J. Welch's t-statistics and random forest reduced 450 to 600 V-J features to roughly 13, which were used in a naive Bayes classifier (R e1071). The raw public data were reprocessed by TCRdb itself: fastp quality trimming at Q25, MiXCR clonotype calling, in-frame beta chains only. When rows share a CDR3 protein, they turn into one entry using the most common DNA and genes. The V and J calls here are based on TCRdb, not the publication. The sample records under 700,000 distinct CDR3 sequences, 46% of which are singletons. The ten most abundant clones make up just over 8% of the sample.

The germline V and J ends show losses of 7 bases and 7 bases respectively, and no gene match explains 9 bases of the junction. The germline V gene yields KGHDR for CDR1 and SFDVKD for CDR2. The CDR3 runs 13 residues from the cysteine to the phenylalanine. The DNA shown is the 39-base CDR3, in frame from base 1. Points the paper makes about the study in general: Sample size was not statistically predetermined, and investigators were not blinded to group allocation. In cross-validation, a model built on a 13 V-J signature told ophthalmopathy apart from stable hyperthyroidism with less than 90% sensitivity and about 81% specificity, and in testing the same model reached 80%/75%. Blood samples also contained most of the expanded thyroid clonotypes (frequency above 0.001), which suggests that blood repertoires may reflect thyroid immune responses. During validation, the model predicted progression to ophthalmopathy a median of around six months ahead of onset, with around 71% sensitivity and 72% to 85% specificity.

The source material was peripheral blood or thyroid tissue (not recorded which). The chain is assembled from TRBV24-1 and TRBJ2-7; 7 central bases correspond to TRBD2. This TCR derives from a woman in her late teens or twenties with Graves' hyperthyroidism. Donor details come from another sample of the same person, matched by shared clones. The sequence in DNA is TGTGCCACCAGGGCCGGGACTACCAATGAGCAGTACTTC. The translation is CATRAGTTNEQYF.